This TCR beta chain is drawn from a study of cytomegalovirus exposure and HLA in healthy donors. This clone occurred once. The antigen is not known. General study findings and limits: HLA allele associations emerged for roughly 16,000 TCR beta sequences in a later analysis, at 0.05 false discovery rate. Indistinguishable V segments, including TRBV6-2 and TRBV6-3, were excluded. In a later analysis, HLA-associated TCR beta chains were more clonally expanded than equally common others.

This CDR3 is 18 amino acids long. The junction had 10 bases not matched to a gene; V was cut back by 0 bases and J by 3 bases. Germline assignment: CDR1 SQVTM and CDR2 ANQGSEA. The PCR was carried out with 60 Vbeta primers and 13 Jbeta primers. Data came from immunoSEQ multiplex PCR; TCRdb stores just in-frame clones and leaves some out. The sample gives 100,000 or so clones, under 85% of which show up once; about 1.9% is in the top ten. The rearrangement uses TRBV29-1 and TRBJ2-2; 10 bases align to TRBD2. The receptor was derived from a woman in her 40s in good health and CMV-seronegative. The sequencing input was PBMCs. The CDR3 DNA is TGCAGCGTTGAAGATCCGTCGCGGCTAGCGGGAGACACCGGGGAGCTGTTTTTT. This sequence encodes CSVEDPSRLAGDTGELFF.